The T cell receptor beta chain under discussion was sequenced for a study of Ad26.COV2.S vaccination and SARS-CoV-2 variants. Study at large: The study gave Ad26.COV2.S intramuscularly, once or twice 56 days apart.

Turning to this clone: Its antigen is as yet unknown.

The CDR3 sequence is 16 residues long. Germline CDR1 reads LGHNA; CDR2 reads YNFKEQ. Trimming pared 0 bases from V and 13 bases from J, leaving 21 bases between. Overall study results and limits: Considerable breadth of spike-specific CD8+ and CD4+ T cell responses has reportedly been documented following vaccination. Vaccine recipients had higher spike-specific TCR breadth than placebo recipients.

Regarding treatment: 15 to 20 received Ad26.COV2.S at low or high dose, single or two shots; several received placebo; per-sample allocation not given. The investigators took samples on day 63 after the first vaccine or placebo injection. The protocol was immunoSEQ multiplex PCR, while the TCRdb copy is restricted to in-frame clones and leaves out a portion. The sample yields about 440,000 clones, around 85% seen once. The chain couples TRBV4-2 to TRBJ1-4; perhaps TRBD1 as D (6 bases). The receptor comes from a person aged 18 to 65 who received the Ad26.COV2.S COVID-19 vaccine or a placebo. The sequences come from peripheral blood, collected in a trial of Ad26.COV2.S vaccine versus placebo. The CDR3 loop is CASSQDQGTSYLGLFF. In DNA form, the CDR3 reads TGTGCCAGCAGCCAAGATCAAGGGACAAGCTACCTGGGACTGTTTTTT.